A selection of T cell receptor beta chains follows, all from one sample in a study of regulatory T cells in long-lasting Graves disease. TCRdb redid the calling of the multiplex PCR reads with MiXCR, one entry per CDR3 protein. The data contain some 460,000 distinct CDR3 sequences, 16% of them seen just once; the ten biggest clones take up 10% to 15%. These data were also reused for a study on T cells in Graves' hyperthyroidism and ophthalmopathy.

The specimen was peripheral blood mononuclear cells (PBMCs), collected at new diagnosis, from a patient treated with antithyroid drugs. The receptors stem from a man aged 40-49 years with Graves disease. Each CDR3 is given with its conserved first and last residue. A D gene is named only where the DNA matches it firmly. Only part of the rows carry a size: once, few, many, or a class if the clone is expanded.

. many TRBJ2-7 TRBV30 TGTGCCTGGAAAACAGGGAACTCCTACGAGCAGTACTTC CAWKTGNSYEQYF
. . TRBJ1-4 TRBV7-7 TGTGCTAGCAGCCTACACTCTCGACACCTCATGGGGTTTGAAAAACTGTTTTTT CASSLHSRHLMGFEKLFF
TRBD2 . TRBJ2-5 TRBV4-1 TGCGCCAGCAGCCAAGTATGGCGGGAGGGGCCCCGGGAGACCCAGTACTTC CASSQVWREGPRETQYF
TRBD2 many TRBJ2-7 TRBV7-8 TGTGCCAGCAGCTTAGTGACTAGCGGCGTTTACGAGCAGTACTTC CASSLVTSGVYEQYF
. many TRBJ2-5 TRBV12-3/TRBV12-4 TGTGCCAGCAGTTTATGGGGGGCGCGTGAGACCCAGTACTTC CASSLWGARETQYF
TRBD2 many TRBJ2-3 TRBV5-8 TGTGCCAGCAGCTTGAGCGGTAGCGGGAGCACAGATACGCAGTATTTT CASSLSGSGSTDTQYF
. many TRBJ1-3 TRBV6-5 TGTGCCAGCAGTTACTCCGGGTGGCAGAGCTCTGGAAACACCATATATTTT CASSYSGWQSSGNTIYF
. . TRBJ2-7 TRBV20-1 TGCAGTGCCCCGGGGTGGCAGGCCTACGAGCAGTACTTC CSAPGWQAYEQYF
. many TRBJ1-2 TRBV30 TGTGCCTGGAAAGGGCAGTCCTATGGCTACACCTTC CAWKGQSYGYTF
. many TRBJ2-3 TRBV24-1 TGTGCCACCAGTGATCCCGGGGTCAGCACAGATACGCAGTATTTT CATSDPGVSTDTQYF
. many TRBJ2-2 TRBV5-1 TGCGCCAGCTTCCTATACACCGGGGAGCTGTTTTTT CASFLYTGELFF
. . TRBJ1-2 TRBV29-1 TGCAGCGGGGGTCGAGCACTCAGGGAGGAACATGGCTACACCTTC CSGGRALREEHGYTF
. many TRBJ2-2 TRBV12-3/TRBV12-4 TGTGCCAGCAGTTTAGCGGCCGGAGGACGAGGGGAGCTGTTTTTT CASSLAAGGRGELFF
. many TRBJ2-2 TRBV24-1 TGTGCCACCAGTGAACCCCTGGGCACCGGGGAGCTGTTTTTT CATSEPLGTGELFF
TRBD1 many TRBJ1-1 TRBV7-9 TGTGCCAGCAGCCCAGGGAGAACAGGGGACACTGAAGCTTTCTTT CASSPGRTGDTEAFF
. few TRBJ2-1 TRBV27 TGTGCCAGCAGTTTAAGGCGGGACAATGAGCAGTTCTTC CASSLRRDNEQFF
. . TRBJ1-5 TRBV27 TGTGCCAGCAGTTTATGGATCACGGCAAATGGGCAAGGCAATCAGCCCCAGCATTTT CASSLWITANGQGNQPQHF
TRBD1 . TRBJ2-7 TRBV18 TGTGCCAGCTCACCATCGGACAGGACCTACGAGCAGTACTTC CASSPSDRTYEQYF
. many TRBJ2-1 TRBV24-1 TGTGCCACCTCCTACTCGGACGTGACCAATGAGCAGTTCTTC CATSYSDVTNEQFF